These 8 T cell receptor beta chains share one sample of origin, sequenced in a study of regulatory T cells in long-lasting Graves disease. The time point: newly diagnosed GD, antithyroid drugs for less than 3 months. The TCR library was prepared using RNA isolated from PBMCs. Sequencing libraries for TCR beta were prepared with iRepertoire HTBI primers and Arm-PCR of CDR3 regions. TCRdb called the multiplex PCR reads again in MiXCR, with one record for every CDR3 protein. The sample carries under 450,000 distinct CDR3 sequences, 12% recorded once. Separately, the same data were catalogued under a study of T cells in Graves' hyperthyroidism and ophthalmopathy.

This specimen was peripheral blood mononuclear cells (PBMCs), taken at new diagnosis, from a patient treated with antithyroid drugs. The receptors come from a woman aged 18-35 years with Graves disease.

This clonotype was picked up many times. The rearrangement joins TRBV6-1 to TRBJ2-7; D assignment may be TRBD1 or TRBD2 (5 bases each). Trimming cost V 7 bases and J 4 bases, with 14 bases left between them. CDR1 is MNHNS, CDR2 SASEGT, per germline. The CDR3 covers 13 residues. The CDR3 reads CASKRSGGYEQYF. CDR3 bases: TGTGCCAGCAAACGAAGTGGGGGATACGAGCAGTACTTC.

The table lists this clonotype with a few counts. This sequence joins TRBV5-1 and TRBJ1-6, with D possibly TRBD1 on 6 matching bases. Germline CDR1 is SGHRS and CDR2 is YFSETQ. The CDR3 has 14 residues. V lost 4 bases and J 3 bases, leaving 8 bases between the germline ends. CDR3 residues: CASSPDSYNSPLHF. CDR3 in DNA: TGCGCCAGCAGCCCGGACAGCTATAATTCACCCCTCCACTTT.

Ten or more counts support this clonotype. As DNA, the CDR3 is TGCAGTGCTAGTCGTGGGACATACGATACGCAGTATTTT. The encoded protein is CSASRGTYDTQYF. This chain links TRBV20-1 with TRBJ2-3; D perhaps matches TRBD1 (6 bases). V was trimmed by 3 bases and J by 6 bases, leaving 13 bases between them. This CDR3 contains 13 residues. CDR1 and CDR2 (germline): DFQATT, SNEGSKA (reference sequence).

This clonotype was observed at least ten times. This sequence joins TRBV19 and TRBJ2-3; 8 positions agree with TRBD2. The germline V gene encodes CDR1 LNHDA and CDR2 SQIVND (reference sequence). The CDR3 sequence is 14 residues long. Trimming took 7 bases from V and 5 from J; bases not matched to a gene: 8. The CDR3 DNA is TGTGCCAGTATGGATAGCGGGGCGAAAGATACGCAGTATTTT. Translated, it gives CASMDSGAKDTQYF.

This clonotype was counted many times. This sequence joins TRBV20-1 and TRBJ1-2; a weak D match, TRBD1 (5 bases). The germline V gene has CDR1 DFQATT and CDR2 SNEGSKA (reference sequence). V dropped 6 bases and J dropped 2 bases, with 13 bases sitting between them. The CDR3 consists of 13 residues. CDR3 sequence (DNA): TGCAGTGCCCTGCGAGGGGTAAACTATGGCTACACCTTC. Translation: CSALRGVNYGYTF.

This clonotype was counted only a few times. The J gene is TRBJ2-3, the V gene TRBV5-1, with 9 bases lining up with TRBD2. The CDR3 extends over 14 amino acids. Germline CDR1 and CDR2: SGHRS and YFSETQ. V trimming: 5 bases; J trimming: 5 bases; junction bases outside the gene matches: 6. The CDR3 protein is CASSRDSGRDTQYF. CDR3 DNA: TGCGCCAGCAGTAGGGATAGCGGGAGAGATACGCAGTATTTT.

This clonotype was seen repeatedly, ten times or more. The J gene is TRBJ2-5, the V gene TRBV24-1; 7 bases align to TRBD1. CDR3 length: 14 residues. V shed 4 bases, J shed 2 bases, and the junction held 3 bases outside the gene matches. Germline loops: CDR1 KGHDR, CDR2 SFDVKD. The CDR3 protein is CATSDWDSQETQYF. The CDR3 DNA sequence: TGTGCCACCAGTGACTGGGACAGTCAAGAGACCCAGTACTTC.

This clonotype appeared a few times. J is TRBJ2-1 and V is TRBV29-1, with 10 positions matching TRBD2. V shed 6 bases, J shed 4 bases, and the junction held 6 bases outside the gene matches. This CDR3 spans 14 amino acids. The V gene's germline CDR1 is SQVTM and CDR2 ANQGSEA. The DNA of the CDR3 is TGCAGCGTGGACACTAGCGGGATTTACAATGAGCAGTTCTTC. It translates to CSVDTSGIYNEQFF.